The sequence of this TCR beta chain was determined in a study of T cells in Graves' hyperthyroidism and ophthalmopathy. General observations from the study: Among thyroid clonotypes expanded above 0.001, most also appeared in blood.

The study defined stable Graves' hyperthyroidism as no ophthalmopathy progression within 18 months. Each diagnosis was grounded in clinical symptoms, serum thyroxine and TRAb, thyroid ultrasound, and orbital computed tomography. This sample holds PBMCs from approximately 10 ml fresh peripheral blood. Per the germline V gene, CDR1 is MNHNS and CDR2 is SASEGT. This CDR3 region has 14 residues. Trimming shortened V by 6 bases and J by 3 bases, and 13 bases separated the two germline ends. This clonotype was observed many times. Its antigen is undetermined. RNA transcripts were the template for amplifying TCR beta CDR3 regions. The study used the HTBI primer set for a first-round RT-PCR of the TCR CDR3. MiXCR was run by TCRdb on the multiplex PCR reads, yielding one entry per CDR3 protein. The table includes hundreds of thousands of distinct CDR3 sequences, roughly 25% detected once.

The sample comprised blood. The chain is built from TRBV6-1 and TRBJ2-3; D ambiguous. This TCR came from a man aged 50 to 59 with Graves' hyperthyroidism. CDR3 amino acids: CASSRMTHTDTQYF. The CDR3 DNA follows: TGTGCCAGCAGCCGCATGACACATACAGATACGCAGTATTTT.